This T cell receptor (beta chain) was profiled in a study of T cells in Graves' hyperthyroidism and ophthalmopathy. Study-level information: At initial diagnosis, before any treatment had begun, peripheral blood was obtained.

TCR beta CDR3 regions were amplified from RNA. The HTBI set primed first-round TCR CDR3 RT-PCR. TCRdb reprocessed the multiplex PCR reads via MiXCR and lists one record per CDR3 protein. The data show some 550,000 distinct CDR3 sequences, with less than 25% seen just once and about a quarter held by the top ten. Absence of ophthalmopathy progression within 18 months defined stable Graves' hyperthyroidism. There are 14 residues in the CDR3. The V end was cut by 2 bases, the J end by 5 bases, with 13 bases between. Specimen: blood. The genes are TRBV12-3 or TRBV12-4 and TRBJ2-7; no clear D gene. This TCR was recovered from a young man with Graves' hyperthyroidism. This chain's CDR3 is CASSLLPGLDEQYF. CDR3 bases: TGTGCCAGCAGTTTATTACCGGGCTTGGACGAGCAGTACTTC.